These T cell receptor beta chains were read from a single sample in a study of blood T cell repertoires in COVID-19. Some clones are missing from TCRdb's copy, which holds only in-frame ones; the method was immunoSEQ multiplex PCR. This repertoire shows about 83,000 clones, around 83% found once; its top ten account for about a fifth. The source material was peripheral blood. The origin of the receptors is a woman aged 80 or over in a cohort sampled during active or convalescent COVID-19. Each CDR3 is given without its conserved first and last residue. The D gene is left open where the match is weak. Not every row has a clone size; where given, it reads once, few, many or a size class.

>11|-|TRBV19|-|TRBJ2-7
ASSYREYYEQY
>14|-|TRBV10-3|-|TRBJ1-5
AISEFKGISNQPQH
>12|few|TRBV7-2|-|TRBJ1-2
ASSWRDPLYGYT
>11|once|TRBV11-3|-|TRBJ2-7
ASSRGNPYEQY
>11|-|TRBV19|-|TRBJ1-1
ASSRGAQAEAF
>12|-|TRBV30|-|TRBJ1-5
AWSPGQRNQPQH
>13|-|TRBV6-5|TRBD2|TRBJ2-1
ASRYLAGAYNEQF
>13|-|TRBV9|-|TRBJ2-1
ASSVGLGSYNEQF
>12|-|TRBV11-1|-|TRBJ2-5
ASSRLGGQETQY
>14|once|TRBV18|-|TRBJ2-1
ASSPQWGSSYNEQF
>11|-|TRBV29-1|-|TRBJ1-1
SVEVARNTEAF
>12|-|TRBV7-3|TRBD1|TRBJ2-2
ASSSGTGHGELF
>14|-|TRBV20-1|TRBD1|TRBJ1-2
SASPGQGYRSSGYT
>14|-|TRBV9|TRBD2|TRBJ2-3
ASSTGTSDRWDTQY
>11|-|TRBV12-3/TRBV12-4|-|TRBJ2-5
ASSLFFQETQY
>13|-|TRBV10-3|-|TRBJ1-1
AIRTAQIQNTEAF
>13|-|TRBV11-3|-|TRBJ1-1
ASSLWGRRNTEAF
>12|-|TRBV11-2|TRBD1|TRBJ1-2
ASSRDRSNYGYT
>13|-|TRBV5-1|-|TRBJ2-2
ASSLGGGDAGELF
>12|-|TRBV30|TRBD1|TRBJ1-4
AWSVRGGNEKLF
>14|-|TRBV9|TRBD2|TRBJ2-5
ASSVAYREGQETQY
>12|-|TRBV19|-|TRBJ1-5
ASSPGGGLGPQH
>14|-|TRBV5-1|-|TRBJ1-6
ASSLRGGSYNSPLH
>15|few|TRBV23-1|-|TRBJ1-4
ASSLGGRVDPNEKLF
>13|once|TRBV11-3|TRBD2|TRBJ2-1
ASSLDRVAGNEQF
>14|-|TRBV18|-|TRBJ2-1
ASSRTSPPEYNEQF
>16|-|TRBV19|TRBD2|TRBJ2-2
ASSIDGLAGGRTGELF
>12|-|TRBV28|-|TRBJ2-5
ASSFLDSLETQY
>9|-|TRBV30|-|TRBJ1-1
AWSNRNEAF
>11|-|TRBV28|-|TRBJ2-2
ASRRTSTGELF
>15|few|TRBV11-2|TRBD2|TRBJ2-1
ASSSGTSGTPYNEQF
>11|-|TRBV2|TRBD1|TRBJ1-2
ASSTQQGAGYT
>14|few|TRBV5-1|TRBD1|TRBJ1-1
ASSPIGQGVYTEAF
>13|-|TRBV11-1|TRBD2|TRBJ2-5
ASSFRREGRETQY
>13|-|TRBV6-5|-|TRBJ1-1
ASSYSAGVNTEAF
>13|-|TRBV4-1|-|TRBJ1-2
ASSQDLRGYYGYT
>12|-|TRBV29-1|-|TRBJ1-2
SVEPRVGVNGYT
>13|-|TRBV11-2|TRBD1|TRBJ1-6
ASSLETGGNSPLH
>13|-|TRBV7-9|TRBD1|TRBJ1-6
ASSLGQGESSPLH
>14|-|TRBV7-9|-|TRBJ2-2
ASSLVGSQYTGELF
>16|-|TRBV27|TRBD1|TRBJ1-3
ASSTSGTGTYSGNTIY
>12|few|TRBV5-1|-|TRBJ2-1
ASSPPGSYNEQF
>12|-|TRBV18|TRBD1|TRBJ1-1
ASSNQGADTEAF
>13|-|TRBV24-1|-|TRBJ2-3
ATSERGRSTDTQY
>11|-|TRBV19|-|TRBJ2-2
ASSRGFPGELF
>14|once|TRBV5-1|TRBD1|TRBJ1-1
ASSLAPDRLNTEAF
>12|-|TRBV29-1|-|TRBJ2-1
SVVDRSSYNEQF
>13|once|TRBV28|TRBD1|TRBJ2-7
ASSLLTGGPHEQY
>13|-|TRBV27|TRBD1|TRBJ2-1
ASTPGQGALREQF
>13|-|TRBV7-2|TRBD2|TRBJ2-3
ASSHGTSGANTQY
>13|-|TRBV27|TRBD2|TRBJ2-7
ASSASGRERDEQY
>11|-|TRBV25-1|-|TRBJ2-7
ASSAQGIYEQY
>13|once|TRBV30|TRBD2|TRBJ2-1
AWVPPRGGYNEQF
>12|-|TRBV15|TRBD1|TRBJ2-7
ATSHRGRAYEQY